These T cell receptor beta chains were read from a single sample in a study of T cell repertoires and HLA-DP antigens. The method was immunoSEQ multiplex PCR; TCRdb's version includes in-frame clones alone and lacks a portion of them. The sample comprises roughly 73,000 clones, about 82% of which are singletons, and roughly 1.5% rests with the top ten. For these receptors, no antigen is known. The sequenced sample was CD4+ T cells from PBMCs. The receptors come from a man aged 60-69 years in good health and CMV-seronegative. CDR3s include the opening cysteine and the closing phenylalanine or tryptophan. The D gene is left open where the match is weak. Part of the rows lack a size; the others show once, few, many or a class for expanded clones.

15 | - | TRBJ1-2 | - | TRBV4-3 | TGCGCCAGCAGCCAAGATTTGGGGGGTAACTATGGCTACACCTTC | CASSQDLGGNYGYTF
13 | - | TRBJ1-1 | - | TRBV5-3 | TGTGCCAGAAGCTTGCGGGGGCGCACTGAAGCTTTCTTT | CARSLRGRTEAFF
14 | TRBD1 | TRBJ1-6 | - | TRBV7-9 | TGTGCCAGCAGCTCGGGACAGACTAATTCACCCCTCCACTTT | CASSSGQTNSPLHF
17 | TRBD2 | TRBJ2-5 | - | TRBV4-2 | TGTGCCAGCAGCCAAGCGGGTAGCGGGCGGTTCGGAGAGACCCAGTACTTC | CASSQAGSGRFGETQYF
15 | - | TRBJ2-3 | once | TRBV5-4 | TGTGCCAGCAGCCCGGGACTAGGGGGCGCAGATACGCAGTATTTT | CASSPGLGGADTQYF
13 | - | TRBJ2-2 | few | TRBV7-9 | TGTGCCAGCAGCCAGGTACCCGCCGGGGAGCTGTTTTTT | CASSQVPAGELFF
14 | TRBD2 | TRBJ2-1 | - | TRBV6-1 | TGTGCCAGCAGCCCTAGCGGGGGTGGGAATGAGCAGTTCTTC | CASSPSGGGNEQFF
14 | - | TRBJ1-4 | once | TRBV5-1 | TGCGCCAGCAGCTTGGTGTCCGATAATGAAAAACTGTTTTTT | CASSLVSDNEKLFF
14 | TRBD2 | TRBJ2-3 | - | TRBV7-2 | TGTGCCAGCAGCGCTAGCGGGGGCACAGATACGCAGTATTTT | CASSASGGTDTQYF
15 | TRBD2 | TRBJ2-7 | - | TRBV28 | TGTGCCAGCAGTTTATGGGGGACTAGCTCCTACGAGCAGTACTTC | CASSLWGTSSYEQYF
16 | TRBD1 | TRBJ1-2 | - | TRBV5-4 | TGTGCCAGCAGCTCGGGACAGGGGGGATCCTTCTATGGCTACACCTTC | CASSSGQGGSFYGYTF
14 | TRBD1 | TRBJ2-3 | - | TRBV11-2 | TGTGCCAGCAGCGAAGGACAGGGTTGGGATACGCAGTATTTT | CASSEGQGWDTQYF
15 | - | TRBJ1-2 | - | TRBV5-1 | TGCGCCAGCAGCTTCAGGCCAGGGTTCTTCTATGGCTACACCTTC | CASSFRPGFFYGYTF
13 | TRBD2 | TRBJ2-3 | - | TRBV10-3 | TGTGCCATCAGTGTAGGGAGGGCAGATACGCAGTATTTT | CAISVGRADTQYF
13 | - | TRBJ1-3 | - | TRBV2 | TGTGCCAGCAGTGGTTTGGGGAGAGACACCATATATTTT | CASSGLGRDTIYF
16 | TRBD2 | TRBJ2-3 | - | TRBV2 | TGTGCCAGCAGTGAAGGGGAAGCGGGAGGGGCAAGTACGCAGTATTTT | CASSEGEAGGASTQYF
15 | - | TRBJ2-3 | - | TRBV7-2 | TGTGCCAGCAGCTTAGTAGGTAGCCCCACAGATACGCAGTATTTT | CASSLVGSPTDTQYF
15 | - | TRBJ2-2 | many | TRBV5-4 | TGTGCCAGCAGGACAAATACCGCGCGCACCGGGGAGCTGTTTTTT | CASRTNTARTGELFF
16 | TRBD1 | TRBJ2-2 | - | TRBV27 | TGTGCCAGCAGTTCGGCCGGGACAGGGGTTACCGGGGAGCTGTTTTTT | CASSSAGTGVTGELFF
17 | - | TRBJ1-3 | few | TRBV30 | TGTGCCTGGAGTCTATACTCTCGTGGAGTCAGTGGAAACACCATATATTTT | CAWSLYSRGVSGNTIYF
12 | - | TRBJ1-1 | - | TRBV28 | TGTGCCAGCAGAGACGCAGGGACTGAAGCTTTCTTT | CASRDAGTEAFF
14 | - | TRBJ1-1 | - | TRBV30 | TGTGCCTGGAGTCCGGGACTCCCGAACACTGAAGCTTTCTTT | CAWSPGLPNTEAFF